The next 25 T cell receptor beta chains were all read from a single sample in a study of response to subunit inactivated influenza vaccine. MiXCR, applied by TCRdb to the RT-PCR reads, yields one record per CDR3 protein. The sample records 550,000 to 800,000 distinct CDR3 sequences, about 14% being singletons. The starting material was PBMCs from blood, obtained less than 15 days before vaccination. The source of these receptors is a man over 45 who received an inactivated influenza vaccine.

V gene TRBV12-3 or TRBV12-4 combines with J gene TRBJ2-1, with 9 bases identical to TRBD2. This CDR3 has 14 amino acids. The V and J ends lost 10 bases and 8 bases, in that order; junction bases with no gene match: 12. CDR3 sequence reads: CATVRTSAHDEQFF. The CDR3 region has the DNA TGTGCCACCGTTAGGACTAGCGCTCATGATGAGCAGTTCTTC.

This clonotype showed up many times. The V gene is TRBV12-3 or TRBV12-4, the J gene TRBJ1-5, with D unclear. The ends were cut back, 6 bases at V and 0 bases at J, with 6 bases in the middle. The CDR3 covers 13 residues. The DNA for the CDR3 is TGTGCCAGCAGCATGACTAGCAATCAGCCCCAGCATTTT. As protein: CASSMTSNQPQHF.

This clonotype was seen a handful of times. The chain carries TRBV6-2 or TRBV6-3 and TRBJ1-1; no clear D. CDR3 length: 10 amino acids. Germline V gene sequence: CDR1 MNHEY, CDR2 SVGEGT. Between the trimmed V and J ends, which lost 10 bases and 4 bases, there was a span of 7 bases. CDR3 DNA sequence: TGTGCCAACGACACCACTGAAGCTTTCTTT. As protein: CANDTTEAFF.

This clonotype appeared a few times. The chain recombines TRBV9 with TRBJ2-5; possible D gene TRBD1, 5 bases. The CDR3 totals 14 residues. V dropped 3 bases and J dropped 4 bases, with 13 bases sitting between them. The germline V gene has CDR1 SGDLS and CDR2 YYNGEE. The CDR3 region is CASSGGLRGETQYF. CDR3 coding DNA: TGTGCCAGCAGCGGCGGTCTAAGGGGAGAGACCCAGTACTTC.

The chain is built from TRBV5-1 and TRBJ2-3; D is undetermined. V was trimmed by 0 bases and J by 2 bases, leaving 10 bases between them. The length of the CDR3 is 15 residues. Germline values: CDR1 SGHRS, CDR2 YFSETQ. The CDR3 region is CASSLDGENTDTQYF. For the CDR3, the DNA is TGCGCCAGCAGCTTGGATGGGGAAAACACAGATACGCAGTATTTT.

This sequence joins TRBV4-3 and TRBJ1-2; maybe TRBD1 (5 bases). The CDR3 runs to 15 residues. CDR1 LGHNA and CDR2 YSLEER come from the germline V gene. The germline V and J ends were trimmed by 6 bases and 2 bases, with 16 bases remaining between them. CDR3 nucleotide sequence: TGCGCCAGCAGTCGATACCTGACAGACAACTATGGCTACACCTTC. Its protein is CASSRYLTDNYGYTF.

This clonotype was observed at least ten times. This sequence joins TRBV4-3 and TRBJ1-6; 10 bases match TRBD1. Germline V gives CDR1 LGHNA, CDR2 YSLEER. The CDR3 contains 14 residues. V dropped 3 bases and J dropped 8; count of bases not matched to a gene: 1. The CDR3 DNA is TGCGCCAGCAGCCAGACAGGGGGCGATTCACCCCTCCACTTT. Translation: CASSQTGGDSPLHF.

The chain uses TRBV3-1 and TRBJ2-7; D possibly uses TRBD1 or TRBD2 (6 bases each). V shed 8 bases and J shed 5 bases, with 13 bases lying between them. The CDR3 is 12 amino acids. CDR1 and CDR2 (germline): LGHDT, YNNKEL (reference sequence). The CDR3 DNA follows: TGTGCCAGCGGGGGGCAGGCTGACGAGCAGTACTTC. Protein product: CASGGQADEQYF.

The chain uses TRBV11-2 and TRBJ2-1; 9 bases line up with TRBD1. Trimming cost V 7 bases and J 11 bases; bases outside gene matches: 15. Germline loops: CDR1 SGHAT, CDR2 FQNNGV. This CDR3 is 15 amino acids long. The CDR3 DNA is TGTGCCAGCAACTTTCCGGGACAGGGATTGTTAAAGCAGTTCTTC. The encoded protein is CASNFPGQGLLKQFF.

In its sample, this clonotype was seen a few times. Here the CDR3 reads CASSLGQLTSTDTQYF. In DNA form, the CDR3 reads TGTGCCAGCAGTTTGGGACAGCTTACCAGCACAGATACGCAGTATTTT. V and J are TRBV12-3 or TRBV12-4 and TRBJ2-3; 7 positions match TRBD1. Trimming cost V 3 bases and J 0 bases; bases outside gene matches: 6. This CDR3 contains 16 residues.

The CDR3 region is CASSQEMLLAETSRQYF. The CDR3 DNA is TGTGCCAGCAGCCAAGAAATGCTCTTAGCGGAGACCTCCCGGCAGTACTTC. The rearrangement uses TRBV14 and TRBJ2-7; maybe TRBD2 (6 bases). CDR1 is SGHDN, CDR2 FVKESK, per germline. This CDR3 is built from 17 residues. The V and J ends lost 0 bases and 9 bases respectively, with 24 bases between them.

This clonotype came up a few times. V usage is TRBV25-1 and J usage is TRBJ2-2; 12 bases map to TRBD1. Germline V gene data show CDR1 as MGHDK and CDR2 as SYGVNS. Trimming at V came to 7 bases and at J to 0 bases, leaving 9 bases not matched to a gene. The CDR3 has 18 amino acids. In nucleotides, the CDR3 is TGTGCCAGCACCGAATCCGGGACAGGGGGCCCGAACACCGGGGAGCTGTTTTTT. Translating it yields CASTESGTGGPNTGELFF.

This clonotype was recorded a few times. The chain has TRBV5-1 and TRBJ1-1; a possible D gene is TRBD1 (6 bases). The germline V gene encodes CDR1 SGHRS and CDR2 YFSETQ. The CDR3 consists of 14 residues. V was trimmed by 4 bases and J by 1 base, leaving 11 bases between them. CDR3 in DNA: TGCGCCAGCAGCCCAGGGGACAAGAACACTGAAGCTTTCTTT. It codes for CASSPGDKNTEAFF.

The sample holds a few counts of this clonotype. The CDR3 bases are TGTGCCAGCAGTTACAGGCCCCAGAAAGGCTACGAGCAGTACTTC. It is translated as CASSYRPQKGYEQYF. The chain recombines TRBV6-5 with TRBJ2-7; D unresolved. CDR1 and CDR2 from the germline V gene are MNHEY and SVGAGI. The CDR3 spans 15 residues. Trimming shortened V by 2 bases and J by 3 bases, and 14 bases separated the two germline ends.

There are a few counts of this clonotype. This chain uses TRBV4-2 with TRBJ2-7; D is uncertain. The CDR3 consists of 16 residues. Trimming left V 1 base short and J 0 bases short, with 13 bases between. In germline, CDR1 is LGHNA, CDR2 YNFKEQ. CDR3 sequence (DNA): TGTGCCAGCAGCCAAGTGGTATCCCAGAGCTCCTACGAGCAGTACTTC. Translation: CASSQVVSQSSYEQYF.

This clonotype has a handful of counts. The rearrangement links TRBV9 to TRBJ1-4, with D hard to call. V lost 3 bases and J lost 5, with 14 bases in between. CDR1 and CDR2 (germline): SGDLS, YYNGEE. The length of the CDR3 is 15 residues. The CDR3 here is CASSADQDPNEKLFF. CDR3 in DNA: TGTGCCAGCAGCGCAGATCAGGACCCCAATGAAAAACTGTTTTTT.

V usage is TRBV20-1 and J usage is TRBJ2-5; 8 bases align to TRBD2. V was clipped by 6 bases and J by 2 bases; unmatched bases: 11. In germline, CDR1 is DFQATT, CDR2 SNEGSKA (reference sequence). The CDR3 contains 15 residues. DNA of the CDR3: TGCAGTGCGCGGGGTAGTAGCGGGAAACAAGAGACCCAGTACTTC. Translating it yields CSARGSSGKQETQYF.

This clonotype was seen more than once but under ten times. The chain joins TRBV20-1 to TRBJ2-7, with D perhaps TRBD1 or TRBD2 (5 bases each). The ends were cut back, 6 bases at V and 2 bases at J, with 11 bases in the middle. This CDR3 contains 12 residues. Germline V gives CDR1 DFQATT, CDR2 SNEGSKA (reference sequence). The CDR3 region has the DNA TGCAGTGCCCAGAGGGGCCCCTACGAGCAGTACTTC. Amino acid sequence: CSAQRGPYEQYF.

This clonotype came up a few times. This chain joins TRBV27 and TRBJ2-1; possible D gene TRBD2, 6 bases. The CDR3 totals 12 residues. The ends were cut back, 5 bases at V and 13 bases at J, with 15 bases in the middle. Germline CDR1 and CDR2: MNHEY and SMNVEV (reference sequence). This chain's CDR3 is CASSLPSALQFF. As DNA, the CDR3 is TGTGCCAGCAGTCTACCTAGCGCCCTACAGTTCTTC.

The chain has TRBV29-1 and TRBJ2-3; weak D call: TRBD2 (5 bases). CDR1 and CDR2 from the germline V gene are SQVTM and ANQGSEA. The CDR3 loop spans 11 amino acids. Here the CDR3 DNA reads TGCAGGGCTGGGAGCTCAGATACGCAGTATTTT. As protein: CRAGSSDTQYF.

This clonotype was seen a single time. The V gene is TRBV14, the J gene TRBJ2-1; D call uncertain. Trimming took 0 bases from V and 0 from J, leaving 12 bases between them. The germline CDR1 and CDR2 sequences are SGHDN and FVKESK. The CDR3 runs 17 residues. The CDR3 region has the DNA TGTGCCAGCAGCCAAGAGGACGGACGGAGCTCCTACAATGAGCAGTTCTTC. Translation gives CASSQEDGRSSYNEQFF.

The genes are TRBV7-9 and TRBJ1-1; maybe TRBD1 (5 bases). The CDR3 consists of 15 residues. Between the trimmed V and J ends, which lost 1 base and 3 bases, there was a span of 12 bases. The V gene's germline CDR1 is SEHNR and CDR2 FQNEAQ (reference sequence). The CDR3 protein is CASSLEGRAHTEAFF. The CDR3 DNA reads TGTGCCAGCAGCTTAGAGGGGCGGGCGCACACTGAAGCTTTCTTT.

This clonotype came up a few times. The chain links TRBV6-5 to TRBJ2-1; D gene uncertain. Trimming cost V 4 bases and J 6 bases, with 10 bases left between them. The CDR3 runs to 13 residues. Germline lookup yields CDR1 MNHEY and CDR2 SVGAGI. The CDR3 loop reads CASSLGSINEQFF. In nucleotides, the CDR3 is TGTGCCAGCAGTTTAGGCAGTATCAATGAGCAGTTCTTC.

In its sample, this clonotype was seen many times. CDR3 amino acids: CASSTRTGAGELFF. The CDR3 DNA is TGTGCCAGCAGCACTCGGACAGGGGCCGGGGAGCTGTTTTTT. This rearrangement joins TRBV7-6 to TRBJ2-2; 9 nucleotides align to TRBD1. Germline V gene lookup returns CDR1 SGHVS and CDR2 FNYEAQ. After removal of 5 bases from V and 6 bases from J, the junction contained 4 bases not matched to a gene. The CDR3 loop spans 14 amino acids.

This clonotype showed up just a few times. The chain links TRBV28 to TRBJ2-5, with D maybe TRBD2 (7 bases). CDR3 length: 12 amino acids. The V gene lost 7 bases and the J gene lost 5 bases, with 11 bases spanning the gap. CDR1 and CDR2 (germline): MDHEN, SYDVKM. CDR3: CASKGGVETQYF. CDR3 in DNA: TGTGCCAGCAAAGGGGGGGTGGAGACCCAGTACTTC.